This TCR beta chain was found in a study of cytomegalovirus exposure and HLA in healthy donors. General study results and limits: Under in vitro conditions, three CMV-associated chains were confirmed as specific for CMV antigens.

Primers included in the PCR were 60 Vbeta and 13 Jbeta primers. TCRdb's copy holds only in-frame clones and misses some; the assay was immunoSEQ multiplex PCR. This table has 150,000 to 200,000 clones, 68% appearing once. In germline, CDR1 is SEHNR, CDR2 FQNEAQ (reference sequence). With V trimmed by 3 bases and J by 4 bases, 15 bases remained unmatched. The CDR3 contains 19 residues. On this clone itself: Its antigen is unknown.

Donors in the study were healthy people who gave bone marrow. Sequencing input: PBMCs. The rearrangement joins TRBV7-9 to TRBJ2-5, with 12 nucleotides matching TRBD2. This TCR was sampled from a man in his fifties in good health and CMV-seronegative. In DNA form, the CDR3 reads TGTGCCAGCAGCTTGCTCAGAGCTAGCGGGGGGGTAGTTCGAGAGACCCAGTACTTC. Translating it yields CASSLLRASGGVVRETQYF.